The sequence of this T cell receptor beta chain was determined in a study of cytomegalovirus exposure and HLA in healthy donors. Study-wide points: Earlier findings revealed that most TCR beta V segments proved productive either about 87% or about 30% of the time.

Remarks on this clone: The antigen remains unidentified.

Amplification used 60 Vbeta primers and 13 Jbeta primers. TCRdb's copy holds only in-frame clones and misses some; the assay was immunoSEQ multiplex PCR. The sample contains around 200,000 clones, roughly four fifths of which appear only once. The CDR3 is 15 amino acids. V was pared by 6 bases and J by 0 bases, with 15 bases between. Germline CDR1 and CDR2: MNHNS and SASEGT. The J gene is TRBJ2-7, the V gene TRBV6-1, with D possibly matching TRBD2 (5 bases). The origin of this receptor is a woman between 50 and 59 years old in good health and CMV-seropositive. Sequencing was done on a sample of PBMCs. CDR3 amino acids: CASRAGLSPSYEQYF. CDR3 nucleotides: TGTGCCAGCAGAGCCGGACTGAGTCCCTCCTACGAGCAGTACTTC.